A selection of T cell receptor beta chains follows, all from one sample in a study of T cell responses to AZD1222 COVID-19 vaccine. Here immunoSEQ multiplex PCR was the method, and the copy in TCRdb shows in-frame clones only, minus some. In the table there are around 100,000 clones, about four fifths of which are singletons. Sequenced material: peripheral blood, taken on day 0 of AZD1222 vaccination. These TCRs come from an adult in good health. Each CDR3 is given with its conserved first and last residue. D genes are given only for firm matches. Size is stated for part of the rows, as once, few or many counts, or as a class when the clone is expanded.

v_call	j_call	clone_size	d_call	cdr3_nt	cdr3_aa
TRBV6-5	TRBJ2-1	.	.	TGTGCCAGCAGTTACTCGCGGTCCTACAATGAGCAGTTCTTC	CASSYSRSYNEQFF
TRBV4-1	TRBJ1-2	.	.	TGCGCCAGCAGCCAAGTACGTGACGGTGGCTACACCTTC	CASSQVRDGGYTF
TRBV2	TRBJ1-5	.	TRBD1	TGTGCCAGCGAACCCGGGACAGGAGGCAATCAGCCCCAGCATTTT	CASEPGTGGNQPQHF
TRBV27	TRBJ1-4	few	.	TGTGCCAGCAGTTTATCCCCCGGACGGATCAATGAAAAACTGTTTTTT	CASSLSPGRINEKLFF
TRBV5-8	TRBJ1-1	.	.	TGTGCCAGCAGCTCGTGGACTGAAGCTTTCTTT	CASSSWTEAFF
TRBV3-1/TRBV3-2	TRBJ2-1	.	.	TGTGCCAGCAGCCAACCTTTGGCCGGGAGCAATGAGCAGTTCTTC	CASSQPLAGSNEQFF
TRBV28	TRBJ2-7	.	.	TGTGCCAGCAGTATTTCCTACGAGCAGTACTTC	CASSISYEQYF
TRBV20-1	TRBJ1-4	.	TRBD1	TGCAGTGCTAGTTCCGGGACAGGACATGAAAAACTGTTTTTT	CSASSGTGHEKLFF
TRBV5-5	TRBJ1-4	few	TRBD1	TGTGCCAGCAGCCCGGGACAGGCTTCGATTACTAATGAAAAACTGTTTTTT	CASSPGQASITNEKLFF
TRBV7-9	TRBJ2-4	.	.	TGTGCCAGCAGCCCCGGACAATTTCAGTACTTC	CASSPGQFQYF
TRBV24-1	TRBJ2-7	.	.	TGTGCCACTTACAGAGGGGGTAGCTACGAGCAGTACTTC	CATYRGGSYEQYF
TRBV11-3	TRBJ1-1	once	.	TGTGCCAGCAGCTTACCGGTGCAGAACACTGAAGCTTTCTTT	CASSLPVQNTEAFF
TRBV28	TRBJ2-1	.	.	TGTGCCAGCAGTTTGGATAGGGGGGACCTGGGGAATGAGCAGTTCTTC	CASSLDRGDLGNEQFF
TRBV6-2/TRBV6-3	TRBJ1-1	.	.	TGTGCCAGCAGTTACTTAGGGAACACTGAAGCTTTCTTT	CASSYLGNTEAFF
TRBV5-6	TRBJ1-4	.	TRBD1	TGTGCCAGCAGCCTCCGACAGGGCTACAATGAAAAACTGTTTTTT	CASSLRQGYNEKLFF
TRBV29-1	TRBJ2-2	.	TRBD2	TGCAGCGTTGAAGCCCTTATCGGGAGGGACAACACCGGGGAGCTGTTTTTT	CSVEALIGRDNTGELFF
TRBV27	TRBJ1-1	.	.	TGTGCCAGCAGGCAAGTCCGGGAGGGAACTGAAGCTTTCTTT	CASRQVREGTEAFF
TRBV12-3/TRBV12-4	TRBJ1-1	.	.	TGTGCCAGCAGTTTTTCAGGGGCCTTGGGAGCTTTCTTT	CASSFSGALGAFF
TRBV3-1/TRBV3-2	TRBJ2-2	.	TRBD1	TGTGCCAGCAGCCAAGACCAAGGACAGGGGAACACCGGGGAGCTGTTTTTT	CASSQDQGQGNTGELFF
TRBV27	TRBJ1-1	many	.	TGTGCCAGCGGTAGGCGGGACTTTTATGAAGCTTTCTTT	CASGRRDFYEAFF
TRBV5-1	TRBJ1-3	.	TRBD1	TGCGCCAGCAGCTTGATATACAGGGGAAAAAAGGCTGCTGGAAACACCATATATTTT	CASSLIYRGKKAAGNTIYF
TRBV2	TRBJ2-1	.	TRBD2	TGTGCCAGCAGTCCGACTAGCGGGAGGATATTCAATGAGCAGTTCTTC	CASSPTSGRIFNEQFF
TRBV2	TRBJ1-1	.	TRBD1	TGTGCCAGCGGCCGGGACAGGAACACTGAAGCTTTCTTT	CASGRDRNTEAFF
TRBV2	TRBJ1-4	.	TRBD1	TGTGCCAGCAAGGGACAGGGAAGGGAAAAACTGTTTTTT	CASKGQGREKLFF
TRBV5-5	TRBJ1-4	.	.	TGTGCCAGCAGCTTGGGAGGCGTGGGCGGTGAAAAACTGTTTTTT	CASSLGGVGGEKLFF
TRBV2	TRBJ2-7	.	TRBD2	TGTGCCAGCACGGGGACTAGCGGATCCTACGAGCAGTACTTC	CASTGTSGSYEQYF
TRBV7-8	TRBJ2-7	.	.	TGTGCCAGCAGCCAAACTTCCTACGAGCAGTACTTC	CASSQTSYEQYF
TRBV3-1/TRBV3-2	TRBJ2-1	.	TRBD2	TGTGCCAGCGCTTCGGAGCGGGGGGGCTACAATGAGCAGTTCTTC	CASASERGGYNEQFF
TRBV28	TRBJ1-5	.	TRBD1	TGTGCCAGCAGTTTCGACAGGGCTCAGCCCCAGCATTTT	CASSFDRAQPQHF
TRBV5-1	TRBJ1-5	.	.	TGCGCCAGCAGCGCAGGCGTGGGTCAGCCCCAGCATTTT	CASSAGVGQPQHF
TRBV4-2	TRBJ2-3	once	TRBD2	TGTGCCAGCAGCCAAGAAATTGGAGCGGGAAACAGCCCATACACTAATACGCAGTATTTT	CASSQEIGAGNSPYTNTQYF
TRBV19	TRBJ1-4	.	TRBD1	TGTGCCAGTAGTATAGCGACAGGGGTTGAAAAACTGTTTTTT	CASSIATGVEKLFF
TRBV11-2	TRBJ2-1	.	.	TGTGCCAGCAGCCAGAGTTCCAGACCCAACAATGAGCAGTTCTTC	CASSQSSRPNNEQFF
TRBV27	TRBJ1-2	.	.	TGTGCCAGCAGTTTATCAGGAGGGGTGCCCTATGGCTACACCTTC	CASSLSGGVPYGYTF
TRBV3-1/TRBV3-2	TRBJ1-3	.	.	TGTGCCAGCAGCCAGCTCTCTGGAAACACCATATATTTT	CASSQLSGNTIYF
TRBV9	TRBJ1-6	.	.	TGTGCCAGCAGCCCGCCGGGGCAGGGCAATTCACCCCTCCACTTT	CASSPPGQGNSPLHF
TRBV18	TRBJ1-2	once	.	TGTGCCAGCTCACCTAGGGACGGTGGCTACACCTTC	CASSPRDGGYTF
TRBV25-1	TRBJ1-2	.	.	TGTGCCAGCAGTGCCAACGGGCCTTGGTATGGCTACACCTTC	CASSANGPWYGYTF
TRBV7-7	TRBJ2-7	.	TRBD1	TGTGCTAGCACCAAGGACAGGGGAGATACCAAGCAGTACTTC	CASTKDRGDTKQYF
TRBV30	TRBJ1-3	once	.	TGTGCCTGGAGTACGGGTCCGTTGGGAAACACCATATATTTT	CAWSTGPLGNTIYF
TRBV3-1/TRBV3-2	TRBJ2-2	.	.	TGTGCCAGCAGTTTTCGTATCGCGGAGCTGTTTTTT	CASSFRIAELFF
TRBV6-1	TRBJ2-1	.	.	TGTGCCAGCAGTGAAATCGGCAGAGAGCAGTTCTTC	CASSEIGREQFF
TRBV6-5	TRBJ2-7	once	.	TGTGCCAGCAAACTGGGGAACTACGAGCAGTACTTC	CASKLGNYEQYF